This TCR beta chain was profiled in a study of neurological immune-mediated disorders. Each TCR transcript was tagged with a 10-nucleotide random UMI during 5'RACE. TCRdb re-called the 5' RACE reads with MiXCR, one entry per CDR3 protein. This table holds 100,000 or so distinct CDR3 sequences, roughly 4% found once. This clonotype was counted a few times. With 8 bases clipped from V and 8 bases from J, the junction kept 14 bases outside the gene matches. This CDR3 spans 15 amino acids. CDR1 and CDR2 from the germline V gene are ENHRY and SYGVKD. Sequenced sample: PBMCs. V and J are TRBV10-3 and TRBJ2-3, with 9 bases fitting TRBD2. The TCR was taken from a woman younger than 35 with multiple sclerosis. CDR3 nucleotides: TGTGCCATCGGAATAGCGGGAGACATAAGGCGTACGCAGTATTTT. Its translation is CAIGIAGDIRRTQYF.